The present T cell receptor beta chain was sequenced within a study of cytomegalovirus exposure and HLA in healthy donors. Overall study: HLA-typed donors were the source of approximately 86 million unique TCRs held in an early data release.

The PCR had 60 Vbeta and 13 Jbeta primers. Study processing details: There were 80 million or so unique TCR beta chains by a later count, and approximately 10 million of them were shared. Data came from immunoSEQ multiplex PCR; TCRdb stores just in-frame clones and leaves some out. V, J and clone size reflect that table, while D and trimming were determined from the DNA. The sample lists around 130,000 clones, 82% occurring once. Study-wide points: Some V segments (TRBV6-2 and TRBV6-3 among them) were excluded as indistinguishable. It was reported that the classifier diagnosed cytomegalovirus status with high specificity and sensitivity in both the original and validation cohorts.

This CDR3 is 17 amino acids long. The V end lost 3 bases, the J end lost 7 bases, and 21 bases lay between the germline ends. Germline values: CDR1 SEHNR, CDR2 FQNEAQ (reference sequence). This clone was seen more than once but under ten times. What it binds is not known. The sequence was collected from a boy between 2 and 10 years old in good health and CMV-seronegative. Sequenced sample: PBMCs. V and J are TRBV7-9 and TRBJ1-4; a weak D match, TRBD1 (5 bases). CDR3 DNA sequence: TGTGCCAGCAGCTTCCCCGGGGGGGAGGCAGACCCTGAAAAACTGTTTTTT. Translation: CASSFPGGEADPEKLFF.